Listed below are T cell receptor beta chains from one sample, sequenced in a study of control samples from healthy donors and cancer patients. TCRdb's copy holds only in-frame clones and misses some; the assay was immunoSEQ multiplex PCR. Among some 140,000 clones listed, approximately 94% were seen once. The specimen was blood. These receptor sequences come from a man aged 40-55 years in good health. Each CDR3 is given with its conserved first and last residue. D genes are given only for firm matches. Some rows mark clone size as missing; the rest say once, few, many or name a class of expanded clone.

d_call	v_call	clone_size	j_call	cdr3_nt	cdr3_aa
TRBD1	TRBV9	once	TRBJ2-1	TGTGCCAGCAGTGTTACAGGGGTACATGAGCAGTTCTTC	CASSVTGVHEQFF
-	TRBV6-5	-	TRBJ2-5	TGTGCCAGCAGCGACTGGGGGGACCCCTTGGTGGCCCAGTACTTC	CASSDWGDPLVAQYF
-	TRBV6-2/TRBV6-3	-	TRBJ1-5	TGTGCCAGCAGTTACTCGAACCTCAATCAGCCCCAGCATTTT	CASSYSNLNQPQHF
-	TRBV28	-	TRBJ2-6	TGTGCCAGCAGTATCTCCGGGGGAGGGGGCCTTGGGGCCAACGTCCTGACTTTC	CASSISGGGGLGANVLTF
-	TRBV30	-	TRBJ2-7	TGTGCCTGGGGTGTCGGGACCAAGATACGCGAGCAGTACTTC	CAWGVGTKIREQYF
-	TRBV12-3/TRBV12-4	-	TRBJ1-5	TGTGCCAGCAGGCTCGCGGGCGGGCAGCCCCAGCATTTT	CASRLAGGQPQHF
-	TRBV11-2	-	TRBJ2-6	TGTGCCAGCAGCTTAGCTGGGGCCAACGTCCTGACTTTC	CASSLAGANVLTF
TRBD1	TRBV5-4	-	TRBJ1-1	TGTGCCAGCAGCTTCGGGACAGGAACGAACACTGAAGCTTTCTTT	CASSFGTGTNTEAFF
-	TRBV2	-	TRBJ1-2	TGTGCCAGCAGTGGGGACCACCTCTTTGGCTACACCTTC	CASSGDHLFGYTF
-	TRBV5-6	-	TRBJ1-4	TGTGCCAGCAGCTTCGCTAATGAAAAACTGTTTTTT	CASSFANEKLFF
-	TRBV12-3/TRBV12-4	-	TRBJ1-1	TGTGCCAGCAGTTTCGGTATCGAAGCTTTCTTT	CASSFGIEAFF
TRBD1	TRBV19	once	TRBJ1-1	TGTGCCAGTATTACAGGGGGCCGTACTGAAGCTTTCTTT	CASITGGRTEAFF
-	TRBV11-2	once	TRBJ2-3	TGTGCCAGCACCCCAGAGGGGGGGGGAGCAGATACGCAGTATTTT	CASTPEGGGADTQYF
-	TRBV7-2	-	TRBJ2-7	TGTGCCAGCAGCTTATCGGGGGTCTACGAGCAGTACTTC	CASSLSGVYEQYF
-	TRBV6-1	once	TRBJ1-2	TGTGCCAGCAGTGATCTACGACGCCTTGGCTACACCTTC	CASSDLRRLGYTF
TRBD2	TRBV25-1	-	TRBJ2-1	TGTGCCAGCAGTTCGGTCGCGGGGGGCCGTGGTGAGCAGTTCTTC	CASSSVAGGRGEQFF
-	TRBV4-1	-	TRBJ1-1	TGCGCCAGCAGCCTTGACAGGATGAACACTGAAGCTTTCTTT	CASSLDRMNTEAFF
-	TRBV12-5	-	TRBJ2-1	TGTGCTAGTGGTTTGGCAGCGGTGAGCTCCTACAATGAGCAGTTCTTC	CASGLAAVSSYNEQFF
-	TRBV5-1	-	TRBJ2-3	TGCGCCAGCAGCTCGGGATTTTTTAAAGATACGCAGTATTTT	CASSSGFFKDTQYF
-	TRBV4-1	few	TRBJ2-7	TGCGCCAGCAGCCTACGGGAGAGCTACGAGCAGTACTTC	CASSLRESYEQYF
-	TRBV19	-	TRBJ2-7	TGTGCCAGTAGTATCCGGGGGATCCCCTACGAGCAGTACTTC	CASSIRGIPYEQYF
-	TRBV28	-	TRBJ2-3	TGTGCCAGCAGTGCAGCGACTAGGGGAGAAGATACGCAGTATTTT	CASSAATRGEDTQYF
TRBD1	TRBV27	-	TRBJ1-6	TGTGCCAGCAGTTTATCCGGGACAGGGAGTTGGAATTCACCCCTCCACTTT	CASSLSGTGSWNSPLHF
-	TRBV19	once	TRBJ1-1	TGTGCCAGTAGTATAAGTAGAGTTTGGGGCACTGAAGCTTTCTTT	CASSISRVWGTEAFF
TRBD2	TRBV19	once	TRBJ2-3	TGTGCCAGTAGTGCGAATCTAGCGGGGGGAACAGATACGCAGTATTTT	CASSANLAGGTDTQYF
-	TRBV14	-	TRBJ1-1	TGTGCCAGCAGCCAATCGGGGAGGCTCACTGAAGCTTTCTTT	CASSQSGRLTEAFF
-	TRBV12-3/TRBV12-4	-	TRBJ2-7	TGTGCCAGCAGCTACTCGGACGAGCAGTACTTC	CASSYSDEQYF
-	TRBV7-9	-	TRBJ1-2	TGTGCCAGCAGCCTACCCTTCGCCGGGGACACCTATGGCTACACCTTC	CASSLPFAGDTYGYTF
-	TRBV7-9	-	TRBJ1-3	TGTGCCAGCAGCTTAGACCTGACTCAGGGATTCTCTGGAAACACCATATATTTT	CASSLDLTQGFSGNTIYF
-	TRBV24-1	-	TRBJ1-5	TGTGCCACCAGTGAAGACGGGACAAAGTCTCAGCCCCAGCATTTT	CATSEDGTKSQPQHF
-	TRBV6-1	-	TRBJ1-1	TGTGCCAGCAGTGAAAGGGGGGATGGCACTGAAGCTTTCTTT	CASSERGDGTEAFF
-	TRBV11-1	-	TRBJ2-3	TGTGCCAGCAGCCGCGCAGATACGCAGTATTTT	CASSRADTQYF
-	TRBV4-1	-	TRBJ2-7	TGCGCCAGCAGCCAAGTGAGAGGGGGTGGGGAGCAGTACTTC	CASSQVRGGGEQYF
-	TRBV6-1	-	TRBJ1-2	TGTGCCAGCAGCCCCGACAGAGGCTACACCTTC	CASSPDRGYTF
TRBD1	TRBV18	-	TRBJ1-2	TGTGCCAGTTCACCGGGACAGGGGGGATCGGGCGGCTACACCTTC	CASSPGQGGSGGYTF
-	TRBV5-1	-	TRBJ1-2	TGCGCCAGCAGCTTGAGGCAGGCCAACTATGGCTACACCTTC	CASSLRQANYGYTF
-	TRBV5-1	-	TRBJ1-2	TGCGCCAGCAGCGTCCAATTACGGGAAGTCGATGGCTACACCTTC	CASSVQLREVDGYTF
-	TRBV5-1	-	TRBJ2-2	TGCGCCAGCAGCCCTCGGGACCCCGGGGAGCTGTTTTTT	CASSPRDPGELFF
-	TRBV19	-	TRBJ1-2	TGTGCCAGCCCCACAGGGCACTATGGCTACACCTTC	CASPTGHYGYTF
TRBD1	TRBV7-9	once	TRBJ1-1	TGTGCCAGCACCCAGGGGGGAACTGAAGCTTTCTTT	CASTQGGTEAFF
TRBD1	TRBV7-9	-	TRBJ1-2	TGTGCCAGCAGCTTAGAAACAGGGGGAAGCGGCTACACCTTC	CASSLETGGSGYTF
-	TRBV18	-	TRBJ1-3	TGTGCCAGCTCACCACCGGGGGGAAGAAACACCATATATTTT	CASSPPGGRNTIYF
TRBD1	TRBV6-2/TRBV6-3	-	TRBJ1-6	TGTGCCAGCAGTTACCCAAGACAGGGGCCGAATTCACCCCTCCACTTT	CASSYPRQGPNSPLHF
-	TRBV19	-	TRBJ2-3	TGTGCCAGTAGTGAAGAGGGTTCGGCTTTTAAGCAGTATTTT	CASSEEGSAFKQYF
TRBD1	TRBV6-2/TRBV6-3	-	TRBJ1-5	TGTGCCAGCAGCCCTACAGGGGGCGCAGGTCAGCCCCAGCATTTT	CASSPTGGAGQPQHF
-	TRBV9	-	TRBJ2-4	TGTGCCAGCAGCGAGGGGGGTAAGGGAAACATTCAGTACTTC	CASSEGGKGNIQYF
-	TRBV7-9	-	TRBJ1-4	TGTGCCAGCAGCTCTGGACAGACCGCAACTAATGAAAAACTGTTTTTT	CASSSGQTATNEKLFF
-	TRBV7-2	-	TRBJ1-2	TGTGCCAGCAGCTTCGTGCCGGGGGGCTATGGCTACACCTTC	CASSFVPGGYGYTF
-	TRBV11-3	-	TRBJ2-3	TGTGCCAGCAGCACCCGGACCCTTAGTACGCAGTATTTT	CASSTRTLSTQYF